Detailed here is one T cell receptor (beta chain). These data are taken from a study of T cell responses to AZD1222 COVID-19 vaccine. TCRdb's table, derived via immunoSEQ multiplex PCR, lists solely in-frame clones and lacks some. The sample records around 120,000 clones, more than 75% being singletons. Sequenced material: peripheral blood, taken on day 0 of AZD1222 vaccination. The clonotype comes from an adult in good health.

The CDR3 region is CASSQRTSYSGNTIYF. DNA of the CDR3: TGTGCCAGCAGCCAAAGGACATCATACTCTGGAAACACCATATATTTT. The V call is TRBV3-1 (or the pseudogene TRBV3-2), the J call TRBJ1-3, with D possibly matching TRBD1 (5 bases). The germline V and J ends were trimmed by 2 bases and 0 bases, with 11 bases remaining between them. The CDR3 is 16 residues long. CDR1 and CDR2 (germline): LGHDT, YNNKEL (reference sequence).